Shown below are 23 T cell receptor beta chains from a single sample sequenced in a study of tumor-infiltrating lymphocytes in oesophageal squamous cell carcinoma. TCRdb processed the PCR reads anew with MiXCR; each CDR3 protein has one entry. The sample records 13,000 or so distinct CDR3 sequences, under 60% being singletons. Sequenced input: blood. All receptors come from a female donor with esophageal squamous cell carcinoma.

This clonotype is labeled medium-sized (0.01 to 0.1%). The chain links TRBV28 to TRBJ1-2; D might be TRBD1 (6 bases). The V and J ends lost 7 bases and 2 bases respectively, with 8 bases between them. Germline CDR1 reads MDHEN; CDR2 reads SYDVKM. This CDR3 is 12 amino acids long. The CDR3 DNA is TGTGCCAGCACTAGGGGGAACTATGGCTACACCTTC. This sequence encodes CASTRGNYGYTF.

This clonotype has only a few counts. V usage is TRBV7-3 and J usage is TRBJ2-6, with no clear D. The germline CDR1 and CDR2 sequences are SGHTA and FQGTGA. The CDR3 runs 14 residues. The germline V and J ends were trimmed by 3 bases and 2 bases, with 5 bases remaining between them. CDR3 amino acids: CASSLVAGANVLTF. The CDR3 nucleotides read TGTGCCAGCAGCTTGGTAGCTGGGGCCAACGTCCTGACTTTC. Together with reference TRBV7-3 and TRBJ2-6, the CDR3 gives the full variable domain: GAGVSQTPSNKVTEKGKYVELRCDPISGHTALYWYRQSLGQGPEFLIYFQGTGAADDSGLPNDRFFAVRPEGSVSTLKIQRTERGDSAVYLCASSLVAGANVLTFGAGSRLTVL.

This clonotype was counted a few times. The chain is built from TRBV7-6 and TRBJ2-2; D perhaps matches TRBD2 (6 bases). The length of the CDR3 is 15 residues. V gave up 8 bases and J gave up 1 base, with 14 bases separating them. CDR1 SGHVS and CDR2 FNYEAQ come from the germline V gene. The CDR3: CASATRRENTGELFF. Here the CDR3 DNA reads TGTGCCAGCGCGACTAGGCGGGAGAACACCGGGGAGCTGTTTTTT. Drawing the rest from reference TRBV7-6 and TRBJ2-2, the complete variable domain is GAGVSQSPRYKVTKRGQDVALRCDPISGHVSLYWYRQALGQGPEFLTYFNYEAQQDKSGLPNDRFSAERPEGSISTLTIQRTEQRDSAMYRCASATRRENTGELFFGEGSRLTVL.

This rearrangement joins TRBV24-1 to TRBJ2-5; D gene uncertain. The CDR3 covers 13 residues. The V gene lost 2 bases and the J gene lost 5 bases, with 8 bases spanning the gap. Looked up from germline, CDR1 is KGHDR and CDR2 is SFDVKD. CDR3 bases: TGTGCCACCAGTGATTCTTGGGTGGAGACCCAGTACTTC. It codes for CATSDSWVETQYF.

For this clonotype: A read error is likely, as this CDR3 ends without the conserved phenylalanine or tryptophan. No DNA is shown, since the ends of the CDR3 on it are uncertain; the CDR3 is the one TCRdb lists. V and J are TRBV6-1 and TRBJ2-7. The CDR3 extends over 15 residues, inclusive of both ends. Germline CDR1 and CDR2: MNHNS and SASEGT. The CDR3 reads CASRIDSNYGYTFGS.

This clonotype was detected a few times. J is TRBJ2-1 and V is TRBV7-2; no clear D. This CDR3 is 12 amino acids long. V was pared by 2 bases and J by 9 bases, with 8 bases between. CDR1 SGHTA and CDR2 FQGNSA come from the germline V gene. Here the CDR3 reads CASSLNQGEQFF. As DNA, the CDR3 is TGTGCCAGCAGCTTAAATCAAGGTGAGCAGTTCTTC.

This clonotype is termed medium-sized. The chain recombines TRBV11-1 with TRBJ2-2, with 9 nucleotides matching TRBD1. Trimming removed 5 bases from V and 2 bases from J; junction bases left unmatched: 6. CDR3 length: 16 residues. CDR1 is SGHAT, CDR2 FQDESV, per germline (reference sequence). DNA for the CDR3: TGTGCCAGCAGCAGGGACAGGGCGATCAACACCGGGGAGCTGTTTTTT. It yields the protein CASSRDRAINTGELFF.

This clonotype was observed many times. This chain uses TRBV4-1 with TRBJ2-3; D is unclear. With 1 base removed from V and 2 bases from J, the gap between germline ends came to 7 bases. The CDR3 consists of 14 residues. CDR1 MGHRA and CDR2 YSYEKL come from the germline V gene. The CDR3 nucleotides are TGCGCCAGCAGCCAAGTGGGTTTCACAGATACGCAGTATTTT. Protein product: CASSQVGFTDTQYF.

Here the CDR3 reads CASSPWGRISGANVLTF. CDR3 sequence (DNA): TGTGCCAGCAGCCCTTGGGGGCGGATCTCTGGGGCCAACGTCCTGACTTTC. J is TRBJ2-6 and V is TRBV7-3; D might be TRBD1 (6 bases). Germline values: CDR1 SGHTA, CDR2 FQGTGA. This CDR3 comprises 17 residues. V was shortened by 5 bases and J by 0 bases, with 14 bases between the two germline ends. Full variable domain (outside the CDR3, taken from reference TRBV7-3 and TRBJ2-6): GAGVSQTPSNKVTEKGKYVELRCDPISGHTALYWYRQSLGQGPEFLIYFQGTGAADDSGLPNDRFFAVRPEGSVSTLKIQRTERGDSAVYLCASSPWGRISGANVLTFGAGSRLTVL.

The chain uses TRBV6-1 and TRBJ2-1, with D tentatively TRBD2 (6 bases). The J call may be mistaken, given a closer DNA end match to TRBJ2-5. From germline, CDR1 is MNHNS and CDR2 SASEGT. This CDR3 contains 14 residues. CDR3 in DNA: TGTGCCAGCAGAGAGAAGAGGGGAGGAGAGACCCAGTACTTC. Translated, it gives CASREKRGGETQYF.

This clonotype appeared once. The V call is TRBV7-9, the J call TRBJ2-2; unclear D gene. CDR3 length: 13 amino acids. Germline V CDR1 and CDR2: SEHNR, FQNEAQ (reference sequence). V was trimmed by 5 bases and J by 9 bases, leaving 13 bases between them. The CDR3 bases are TGTGCCAGCAGCACCGGGCGAAGTAGGGAGCTGTTTTTT. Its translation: CASSTGRSRELFF.

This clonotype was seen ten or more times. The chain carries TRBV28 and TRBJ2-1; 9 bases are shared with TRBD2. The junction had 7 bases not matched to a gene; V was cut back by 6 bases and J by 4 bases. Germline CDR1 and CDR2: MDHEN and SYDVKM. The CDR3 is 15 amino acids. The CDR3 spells CASRTSGGGYNEQFF. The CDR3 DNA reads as TGTGCCAGCAGGACTAGCGGAGGGGGTTACAATGAGCAGTTCTTC. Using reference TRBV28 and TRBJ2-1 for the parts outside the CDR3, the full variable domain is DVKVTQSSRYLVKRTGEKVFLECVQDMDHENMFWYRQDPGLGLRLIYFSYDVKMKEKGDIPEGYSVSREKKERFSLILESASTNQTSMYLCASRTSGGGYNEQFFGPGTRLTVL.

As DNA, the CDR3 is TGTGCCAGCAGCCCTGGGACTACAGGAGGATTGGAGACCCAGTACTTC. This sequence encodes CASSPGTTGGLETQYF. V gene TRBV7-2 combines with J gene TRBJ2-5, with TRBD2 matching over 7 bases. This CDR3 has 16 amino acids. Germline values: CDR1 SGHTA, CDR2 FQGNSA. V shed 5 bases, J shed 5 bases, and the junction held 14 bases outside the gene matches. The full variable domain, rest sourced from reference TRBV7-2 and TRBJ2-5, is GAGVSQSPSNKVTEKGKDVELRCDPISGHTALYWYRQSLGQGLEFLIYFQGNSAPDKSGLPSDRFSAERTGGSVSTLTIQRTQQEDSAVYLCASSPGTTGGLETQYFGPGTRLLVL.

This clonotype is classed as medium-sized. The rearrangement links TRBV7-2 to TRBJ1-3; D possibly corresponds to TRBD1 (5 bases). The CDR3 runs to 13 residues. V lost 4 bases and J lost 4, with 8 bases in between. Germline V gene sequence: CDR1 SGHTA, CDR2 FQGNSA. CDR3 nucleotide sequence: TGTGCCAGCAGCTACTGGACAGGAAACACCATATATTTT. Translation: CASSYWTGNTIYF.

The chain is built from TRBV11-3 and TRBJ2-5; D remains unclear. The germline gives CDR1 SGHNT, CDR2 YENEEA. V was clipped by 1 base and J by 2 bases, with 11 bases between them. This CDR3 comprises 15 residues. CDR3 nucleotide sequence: TGTGCCAGCAGCTTAGTTAAGCGTTGTCAAGAGACCCAGTACTTC. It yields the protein CASSLVKRCQETQYF.

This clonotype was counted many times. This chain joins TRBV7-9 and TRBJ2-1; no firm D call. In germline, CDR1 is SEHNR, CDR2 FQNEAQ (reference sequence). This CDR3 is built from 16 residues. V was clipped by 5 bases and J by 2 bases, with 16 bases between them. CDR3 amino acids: CASSRLGQLTYNEQFF. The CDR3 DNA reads TGTGCCAGCAGCCGCCTAGGGCAGCTGACCTACAATGAGCAGTTCTTC. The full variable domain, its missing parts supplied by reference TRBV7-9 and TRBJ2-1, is DTGVSQNPRHKITKRGQNVTFRCDPISEHNRLYWYRQTLGQGPEFLTYFQNEAQLEKSRLLSDRFSAERPKGSFSTLEIQRTEQGDSAMYLCASSRLGQLTYNEQFFGPGTRLTVL.

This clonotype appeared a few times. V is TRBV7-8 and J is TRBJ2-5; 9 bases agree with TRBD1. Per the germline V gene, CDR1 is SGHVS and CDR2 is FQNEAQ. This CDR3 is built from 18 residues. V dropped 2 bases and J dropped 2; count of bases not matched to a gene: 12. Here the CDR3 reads CASSLILVGDRAQETQYF. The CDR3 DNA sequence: TGTGCCAGCAGCTTAATATTGGTCGGGGACAGGGCACAAGAGACCCAGTACTTC.

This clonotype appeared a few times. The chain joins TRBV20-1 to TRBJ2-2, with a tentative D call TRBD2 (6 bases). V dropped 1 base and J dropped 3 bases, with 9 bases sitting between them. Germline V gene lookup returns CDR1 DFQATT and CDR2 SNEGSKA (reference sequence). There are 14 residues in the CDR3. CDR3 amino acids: CSARGGGYTGELFF. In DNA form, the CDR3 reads TGCAGTGCTAGAGGGGGAGGATACACCGGGGAGCTGTTTTTT.

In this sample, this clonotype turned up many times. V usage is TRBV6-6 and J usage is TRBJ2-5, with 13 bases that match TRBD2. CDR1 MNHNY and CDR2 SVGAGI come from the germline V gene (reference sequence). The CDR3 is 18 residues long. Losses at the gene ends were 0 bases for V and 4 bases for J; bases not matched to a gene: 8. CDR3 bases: TGTGCCAGCAGTTACTCAGGACTAGCGGGAGAAGGCGCAGAGACCCAGTACTTC. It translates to CASSYSGLAGEGAETQYF.

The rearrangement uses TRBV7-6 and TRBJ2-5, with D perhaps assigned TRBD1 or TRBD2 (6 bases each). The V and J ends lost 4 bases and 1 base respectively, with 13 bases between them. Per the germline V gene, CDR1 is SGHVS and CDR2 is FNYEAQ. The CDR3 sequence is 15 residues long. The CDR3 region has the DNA TGTGCCAGCAGCTCCACGACGGGGGCCCAAGAGACCCAGTACTTC. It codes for CASSSTTGAQETQYF.

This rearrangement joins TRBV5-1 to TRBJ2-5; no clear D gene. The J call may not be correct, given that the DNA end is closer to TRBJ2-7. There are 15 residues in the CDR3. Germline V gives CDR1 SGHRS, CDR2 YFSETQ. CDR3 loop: CASSSGFQFNYEQYF. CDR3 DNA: TGCGCCAGCAGCTCGGGCTTCCAGTTCAACTACGAGCAGTACTTC.

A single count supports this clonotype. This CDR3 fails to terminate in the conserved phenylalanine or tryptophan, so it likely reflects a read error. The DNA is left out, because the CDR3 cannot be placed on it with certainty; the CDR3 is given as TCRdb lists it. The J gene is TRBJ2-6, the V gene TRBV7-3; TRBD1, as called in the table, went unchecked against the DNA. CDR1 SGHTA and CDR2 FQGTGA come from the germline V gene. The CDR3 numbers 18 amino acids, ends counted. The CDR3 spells CASSLKGYGWDNEQFFGA.

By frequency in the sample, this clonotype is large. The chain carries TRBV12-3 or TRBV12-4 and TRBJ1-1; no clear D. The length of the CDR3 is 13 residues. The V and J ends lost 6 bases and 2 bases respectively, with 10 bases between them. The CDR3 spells CASRQDQNTEAFF. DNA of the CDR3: TGTGCCAGCAGGCAGGACCAAAACACTGAAGCTTTCTTT.